These 20 T cell receptor beta chains were sequenced from one sample in a study of blood T cell repertoires in COVID-19. Sequencing was performed with immunoSEQ multiplex PCR; in TCRdb, only in-frame clones are kept and a portion is missing. The sample shows approximately 49,000 clones, over 75% of them seen only once. Sequenced sample: peripheral blood. All receptors come from a man in his fifties with active COVID-19.

This chain joins TRBV7-2 and TRBJ1-1; D possibly corresponds to TRBD1 (5 bases). This CDR3 is 15 amino acids long. V lost 2 bases and J lost 0, with 10 bases in between. CDR1 is SGHTA and CDR2 is FQGNSA in the germline V gene. CDR3 region: CASSLIRGLNTEAFF. The CDR3 DNA follows: TGTGCCAGCAGCTTAATCCGGGGGTTGAACACTGAAGCTTTCTTT. Supplemented by reference TRBV7-2 and TRBJ1-1, the full variable domain reads GAGVSQSPSNKVTEKGKDVELRCDPISGHTALYWYRQSLGQGLEFLIYFQGNSAPDKSGLPSDRFSAERTGGSVSTLTIQRTQQEDSAVYLCASSLIRGLNTEAFFGQGTRLTVV.

This clone has a single count. The rearrangement uses TRBV6-5 and TRBJ2-1, with D unresolved. Trimming cost V 0 bases and J 8 bases, with 11 bases left between them. Germline V gives CDR1 MNHEY, CDR2 SVGAGI. CDR3 size: 14 residues. Here the CDR3 reads CASSYSKYLDEQFF. Written as DNA, the CDR3 is TGTGCCAGCAGTTACTCGAAATACTTGGATGAGCAGTTCTTC.

CDR3 bases: TGTGCCATCAGTGCGTACACTGAAGCTTTCTTT. This translates into CAISAYTEAFF. The chain has TRBV10-3 and TRBJ1-1, with D uncertain. There are 11 residues in the CDR3. The germline V gene encodes CDR1 ENHRY and CDR2 SYGVKD. The V end was cut by 4 bases, the J end by 3 bases, with 3 bases between.

The CDR3 spells CASSLVGGAGNQPQHF. The CDR3 DNA reads TGTGCCAGCAGCTTGGTTGGGGGCGCGGGCAATCAGCCCCAGCATTTT. This chain uses TRBV5-6 with TRBJ1-5, with a possible D match to TRBD1 (6 bases). Germline CDR1 is SGHDT and CDR2 is YYEEEE. CDR3 length: 16 amino acids. The V and J ends lost 0 bases and 2 bases respectively, with 12 bases between them. The full variable domain, in which reference TRBV5-6 and TRBJ1-5 provide the parts outside the CDR3, is DAGVTQSPTHLIKTRGQQVTLRCSPKSGHDTVSWYQQALGQGPQFIFQYYEEEERQRGNFPDRFSGHQFPNYSSELNVNALLLGDSALYLCASSLVGGAGNQPQHFGDGTRLSIL.

The J gene is TRBJ2-1, the V gene TRBV4-1; 7 bases map to TRBD2. The CDR3 runs to 16 residues. The junction had 3 bases not matched to a gene; V was cut back by 1 base and J by 0 bases. Per germline, CDR1 MGHRA and CDR2 YSYEKL. The chain's CDR3 is CASSQGPSGSYNEQFF. DNA for the CDR3: TGCGCCAGCAGCCAAGGCCCTAGCGGCTCCTACAATGAGCAGTTCTTC.

This rearrangement joins TRBV5-1 to TRBJ2-3, with TRBD1 matching over 9 bases. Per the germline V gene, CDR1 is SGHRS and CDR2 is YFSETQ. The CDR3 sequence is 15 residues long. V lost 6 bases and J lost 3; bases outside the gene matches: 8. CDR3 amino acids: CASKNPGQGTDTQYF. The CDR3 DNA follows: TGCGCCAGCAAAAACCCGGGACAGGGAACAGATACGCAGTATTTT.

The V gene is TRBV6-5, the J gene TRBJ1-4; D might be TRBD1 (5 bases). Germline V lookup: CDR1 MNHEY, CDR2 SVGAGI. V gave up 0 bases and J gave up 4 bases, with 9 bases separating them. The CDR3 is 15 residues long. The CDR3 loop reads CASSYSGQINEKLFF. DNA for the CDR3: TGTGCCAGCAGTTACTCGGGGCAGATTAATGAAAAACTGTTTTTT.

This chain links TRBV3-1 (or the pseudogene TRBV3-2) with TRBJ2-2; 11 positions match TRBD2. Trimming at V came to 2 bases and at J to 8 bases, leaving 4 bases not matched to a gene. The CDR3 contains 15 residues. Germline V gives CDR1 LGHDT, CDR2 YNNKEL (reference sequence). The chain's CDR3 is CASSQLAGGRGELFF. The CDR3 nucleotides are TGTGCCAGCAGCCAACTAGCGGGGGGTAGAGGGGAGCTGTTTTTT.

This rearrangement joins TRBV12-3 or TRBV12-4 to TRBJ1-5; the D is unclear. Trimming took 4 bases from V and 2 from J, leaving 6 bases between them. The CDR3 is 13 residues long. The CDR3 DNA follows: TGTGCCAGCAGTTCTACAGGCAATCAGCCCCAGCATTTT. It translates to CASSSTGNQPQHF.

This chain joins TRBV9 and TRBJ1-2, with D unclear. The germline V and J ends were trimmed by 4 bases and 4 bases, with 11 bases remaining between them. CDR3 length: 13 residues. Per germline, CDR1 SGDLS and CDR2 YYNGEE. CDR3 protein: CASSKLETYGYTF. The CDR3, as DNA: TGTGCCAGCAGCAAACTGGAGACCTATGGCTACACCTTC.

This clone has more than one count but fewer than ten. V usage is TRBV11-3 and J usage is TRBJ2-7, with TRBD1 identical over 8 bases. The length of the CDR3 is 14 residues. V shed 3 bases, J shed 2 bases, and the junction held 3 bases outside the gene matches. CDR1 is SGHNT, CDR2 YENEEA, per germline. The CDR3 region has the DNA TGTGCCAGCAGCTTGACAGGGGCTACCTACGAGCAGTACTTC. It codes for CASSLTGATYEQYF.

The rearrangement uses TRBV19 and TRBJ2-5; no reliable D call. This CDR3 region has 13 residues. Between the trimmed V and J ends, which lost 5 bases and 5 bases, there was a span of 12 bases. The V gene's germline CDR1 is LNHDA and CDR2 SQIVND (reference sequence). CDR3 residues: CASSQAATETQYF. The CDR3, as DNA: TGTGCCAGTAGTCAGGCAGCAACGGAGACCCAGTACTTC.

The V and J genes are TRBV5-6 and TRBJ1-5, with D unresolved. The ends were cut back, 0 bases at V and 9 bases at J, with 7 bases in the middle. Germline V gene sequence: CDR1 SGHDT, CDR2 YYEEEE. The CDR3 extends over 12 amino acids. The CDR3 is CASSLGTGPQHF. In DNA, the CDR3 is TGTGCCAGCAGCTTGGGGACTGGGCCCCAGCATTTT. The full variable domain, its missing parts supplied by reference TRBV5-6 and TRBJ1-5, is DAGVTQSPTHLIKTRGQQVTLRCSPKSGHDTVSWYQQALGQGPQFIFQYYEEEERQRGNFPDRFSGHQFPNYSSELNVNALLLGDSALYLCASSLGTGPQHFGDGTRLSIL.

This clone was detected only once. This chain links TRBV6-2 or TRBV6-3 with TRBJ2-1; no clear D gene. Per germline, CDR1 MNHEY and CDR2 SVGEGT. The CDR3 contains 13 residues. V was clipped by 5 bases and J by 8 bases, with 13 bases between them. CDR3 region: CASSLRLVDEQFF. CDR3 nucleotides: TGTGCCAGCAGTCTGAGATTGGTGGATGAGCAGTTCTTC.

This clone has just one count. This chain links TRBV24-1 with TRBJ2-7, with TRBD1 as a possible D gene (5 bases). The CDR3 covers 14 residues. Germline V gene sequence: CDR1 KGHDR, CDR2 SFDVKD. V shed 9 bases and J shed 4 bases, with 18 bases lying between them. CDR3 DNA sequence: TGTGCCACCCAAAACCACAGGAGTCCGTACGAGCAGTACTTC. Protein sequence: CATQNHRSPYEQYF.

The J gene is TRBJ2-3, the V gene TRBV6-1; TRBD2 matches 9 bases. From germline, CDR1 is MNHNS and CDR2 SASEGT. V was clipped by 3 bases and J by 2 bases; unmatched bases: 18. This CDR3 is 20 amino acids long. This chain's CDR3 is CASSERGSPPLAGFTDTQYF. Here the CDR3 DNA reads TGTGCCAGCAGTGAGAGGGGCTCGCCCCCGCTAGCGGGATTCACAGATACGCAGTATTTT.

The chain links TRBV7-2 to TRBJ2-1; D might be TRBD1 (5 bases). The CDR3 runs 14 residues. Trimming cost V 10 bases and J 4 bases, with 17 bases left between them. Germline V lookup: CDR1 SGHTA, CDR2 FQGNSA. CDR3 protein: CATNQGLRYNEQFF. Here the CDR3 DNA reads TGTGCCACCAACCAGGGTCTCCGGTACAATGAGCAGTTCTTC.

Regarding this clone: A read error may account for a junction end that differs from germline. The chain joins TRBV6-6 to TRBJ2-7, with D perhaps TRBD1 (5 bases). The CDR3 totals 12 residues. CDR1 is MNHNY and CDR2 is SVGAGI in the germline V gene (reference sequence). In nucleotides, the CDR3 is TGTGCCAGCAGCCAGACCGGGTCAGGGTTGGACTTC. Translated, it gives CASSQTGSGLDF.

J is TRBJ2-1 and V is TRBV9; possible D gene TRBD2, 7 bases. Deletions cut 6 bases from V and 4 bases from J, with 17 bases between. The germline V gene encodes CDR1 SGDLS and CDR2 YYNGEE. The CDR3 spans 15 residues. The CDR3 sequence is CASTPEGGDYNEQFF. DNA for the CDR3: TGTGCCAGCACCCCAGAGGGGGGGGATTACAATGAGCAGTTCTTC.

The chain is built from TRBV5-4 and TRBJ1-4, with 7 bases fitting TRBD1. Germline V gene sequence: CDR1 SGHNT, CDR2 YYREEE (reference sequence). The CDR3 has 14 amino acids. The J segment lost 5 bases and the V segment lost 2 bases, leaving 3 bases of the junction unmatched. CDR3 coding DNA: TGTGCCAGCAGCTTACAGGGGTCAAATGAAAAACTGTTTTTT. This translates into CASSLQGSNEKLFF.